This TCR beta chain was found in a study of blood T cell repertoires in COVID-19 (dated by TCRdb to the early 2020s). Regarding the research as a whole: The collaborator samples originated in the United States, Italy and Spain and spanned the acute and convalescent phases of COVID-19. The samples were drawn from two sources: the first 160 participants of the ongoing ImmuneRACE study, and about 1,300 subjects contributed by 6 global collaborators. Nearly every sample came with metadata listing a de-identified subject ID, COVID-19 status, age in years and sex. The dataset comprised deeply sampled blood TCRbeta repertoires from subjects exposed to, actively infected with, or recovered from COVID-19. HLA class I and class II types, where available, came from metadata supplied by the sample provider rather than from assay-based typing. The material from the prospective study consisted of cDNA or gDNA derived from T cells, B-cell-depleted T cells, or PBMCs. A freely available public database, intended as a resource for researchers studying the immune response to SARS-CoV-2, is where the repertoires were released. Study-wide conclusions, independent of this receptor: The quantity of clinical and demographic metadata differed by source and by participant and was supplied without curation.

CDR1 and CDR2, looked up from the germline V gene, are SGDLS and YYNGEE. Trimming at the junction amounts to 3 bases on V and 7 bases on J, and the germline ends lie 10 bases apart. The CDR3 runs 13 amino acids, cysteine and phenylalanine included. Only the CDR3 DNA stays, 39 bases, in frame from base 1. Turning to this clone: The antigen this receptor binds is unknown. No much larger clonotype is one base removed from it; base qualities were not supplied.

Collaborating institutions collected whole blood in K2EDTA tubes following their own protocols. For TCRbeta analysis, collaborators shipped samples in one of three forms: frozen whole blood, isolated PBMCs, or DNA extracted from either of those sample types. The immunoSEQ Assay, a bias-controlled multiplex PCR, was used to amplify TCRbeta CDR3 regions from genomic DNA. The study's own analysis went as follows. The number of nucleated cells in each sample was estimated by amplification of reference gene primers within the assay. To quantify the absolute abundance of each unique TCRbeta CDR3 rearrangement, sequence reads were collapsed and filtered. For each sample, productive Simpson clonality was calculated as the square root of Simpson's diversity index across productive rearrangements. TCRdb carries this immuneACCESS record with in-frame sequences only. Its versions omit some clonotypes, under half of them owing to an unresolved V gene in the studies checked, with the rest unexplained. V and J calls and clone size are copied from that table; D and trimming were computed from the DNA. A total of around 250,000 clones appear in this sample, roughly 80% of them only once. The ten biggest clones cover 3.4% of the sample.

The chain is encoded by TRBV9 joined to TRBJ2-2, with TRBD1 as a weak D call on 5 bases. This TCR was sampled from a woman younger than 30 with acute or convalescent COVID-19. Sequenced: peripheral blood. CDR3 reads: CASSAPRVGELFF. The nucleotides are TGTGCCAGCAGCGCCCCCAGGGTCGGGGAGCTGTTTTTT. Where the CDR3 stops, the reference TRBV9 and TRBJ2-2 genes take over; the full variable domain is DSGVTQTPKHLITATGQRVTLRCSPRSGDLSVYWYQQSLDQGLQFLIQYYNGEERAKGNILERFSAQQFPDLHSELNLSSLELGDSALYFCASSAPRVGELFFGEGSRLTVL.